Listed below are T cell receptor beta chains from one sample, sequenced in a study of identifying expanded T cells in peripheral blood. The repertoire was sequenced with immunoSEQ multiplex PCR; TCRdb's copy has only in-frame clones and lacks some. Counted here are about 90,000 clones, 75% to 90% occurring once; the ten biggest clones make up around 5.6%. Sequencing used blood. All receptors come from a person between 18 and 75 years old in good health. The CDR3 runs from the conserved cysteine through the conserved F or W. A D gene is named only where the DNA matches it firmly. Clone size is not always given. Where it is, it says once, few, many or a class for expanded clones.

j_gene: TRBJ1-1
abundance: .
v_gene: TRBV2
d_gene: .
CDR3aa: CASDGTTEAFF
CDR3nt: TGTGCCAGTGACGGGACGACTGAAGCTTTCTTT

j_gene: TRBJ1-5
abundance: once
v_gene: TRBV7-2
d_gene: .
CDR3aa: CASRGPNQPQHF
CDR3nt: TGTGCCAGCAGGGGCCCCAATCAGCCCCAGCATTTT

j_gene: TRBJ2-6
abundance: .
v_gene: TRBV7-8
d_gene: .
CDR3aa: CASSPRGISSGANVLTF
CDR3nt: TGTGCCAGCAGCCCGAGGGGTATCTCCTCTGGGGCCAACGTCCTGACTTTC

j_gene: TRBJ2-1
abundance: once
v_gene: TRBV5-4
d_gene: .
CDR3aa: CASSPPRPSNEQFF
CDR3nt: TGTGCCAGCAGCCCCCCCCGACCTTCGAATGAGCAGTTCTTC

j_gene: TRBJ2-7
abundance: .
v_gene: TRBV19
d_gene: .
CDR3aa: CASSMKQYPREYEQYF
CDR3nt: TGTGCCAGTAGCATGAAACAGTACCCCCGGGAGTACGAGCAGTACTTC

j_gene: TRBJ1-1
abundance: .
v_gene: TRBV7-9
d_gene: .
CDR3aa: CASSPSPQMNTEAFF
CDR3nt: TGTGCCAGCAGCCCGTCCCCCCAGATGAACACTGAAGCTTTCTTT

j_gene: TRBJ2-5
abundance: .
v_gene: TRBV7-2
d_gene: TRBD2
CDR3aa: CASSLGGGGARETQYF
CDR3nt: TGTGCCAGCAGCTTAGGAGGCGGGGGGGCCCGAGAGACCCAGTACTTC

j_gene: TRBJ1-5
abundance: .
v_gene: TRBV2
d_gene: TRBD1
CDR3aa: CASAGTGGNQPQHF
CDR3nt: TGTGCCAGCGCTGGGACAGGGGGTAATCAGCCCCAGCATTTT

j_gene: TRBJ1-5
abundance: .
v_gene: TRBV9
d_gene: .
CDR3aa: CASSVEGGYQPQHF
CDR3nt: TGTGCCAGCAGCGTAGAGGGAGGGTATCAGCCCCAGCATTTT

j_gene: TRBJ1-3
abundance: .
v_gene: TRBV5-1
d_gene: .
CDR3aa: CASSPNPRGPSSGNTIYF
CDR3nt: TGCGCCAGCAGCCCGAATCCAAGGGGCCCCAGCTCTGGAAACACCATATATTTT

j_gene: TRBJ1-2
abundance: .
v_gene: TRBV4-3
d_gene: .
CDR3aa: CASSQERGNYGYTF
CDR3nt: TGCGCCAGCAGCCAAGAACGGGGAAACTATGGCTACACCTTC

j_gene: TRBJ2-3
abundance: .
v_gene: TRBV29-1
d_gene: .
CDR3aa: CSVEAGPQDTQYF
CDR3nt: TGCAGCGTTGAAGCGGGGCCCCAAGATACGCAGTATTTT

j_gene: TRBJ2-7
abundance: .
v_gene: TRBV6-5
d_gene: TRBD1
CDR3aa: CASSYRGQGESEQYF
CDR3nt: TGTGCCAGCAGTTACAGAGGACAGGGGGAAAGCGAGCAGTACTTC

j_gene: TRBJ1-1
abundance: few
v_gene: TRBV12-5
d_gene: .
CDR3aa: CASGSGLLGAFF
CDR3nt: TGTGCTAGTGGTTCGGGCCTGCTAGGAGCTTTCTTT

j_gene: TRBJ1-2
abundance: .
v_gene: TRBV5-1
d_gene: .
CDR3aa: CASSTPGTANYGYTF
CDR3nt: TGCGCCAGCAGCACCCCCGGGACGGCTAACTATGGCTACACCTTC

j_gene: TRBJ2-5
abundance: .
v_gene: TRBV7-2
d_gene: .
CDR3aa: CASSSTRSARLRETQYF
CDR3nt: TGTGCCAGCAGCTCAACCCGGTCTGCTCGCCTAAGAGAGACCCAGTACTTC

j_gene: TRBJ1-1
abundance: few
v_gene: TRBV7-9
d_gene: .
CDR3aa: CASSSEGTAEAFF
CDR3nt: TGTGCCAGCAGCTCCGAGGGGACGGCTGAAGCTTTCTTT

j_gene: TRBJ2-7
abundance: .
v_gene: TRBV5-4
d_gene: TRBD1
CDR3aa: CASSRPGTGYEQYF
CDR3nt: TGTGCCAGCAGCCGTCCCGGGACAGGGTACGAGCAGTACTTC

j_gene: TRBJ1-2
abundance: .
v_gene: TRBV4-1
d_gene: .
CDR3aa: CASSQGQDVVGYTF
CDR3nt: TGCGCCAGCAGCCAAGGGCAGGACGTCGTGGGCTACACCTTC

j_gene: TRBJ1-1
abundance: .
v_gene: TRBV5-6
d_gene: .
CDR3aa: CASILHGEAFF
CDR3nt: TGTGCCAGCATCCTACATGGTGAAGCTTTCTTT

j_gene: TRBJ2-5
abundance: .
v_gene: TRBV10-3
d_gene: TRBD1
CDR3aa: CAISARGTGLARETQYF
CDR3nt: TGTGCCATCAGTGCCCGCGGGACAGGTCTCGCCAGGGAGACCCAGTACTTC

j_gene: TRBJ1-2
abundance: .
v_gene: TRBV7-9
d_gene: .
CDR3aa: CASSLPDFTDYGYTF
CDR3nt: TGTGCCAGCAGCTTACCGGACTTTACCGACTATGGCTACACCTTC